These 20 T cell receptor beta chains came from one sample sequenced in a study of radiation and T cells in renal cell carcinoma. Time point specified: blood 2 weeks post-SBRT. Treatment here: 15 Gy SBRT to primary tumor, nephrectomy 4 weeks later. Only in-frame clones appear in the TCRdb table, and some are missing; sequencing was by immunoSEQ multiplex PCR. This table holds around 60,000 clones, around 81% found once. This material consisted of blood, taken from a patient whose treatment included radiotherapy and nephrectomy. The receptor set was obtained from a man aged 55 to 70 with renal cell carcinoma.

The V gene is TRBV19, the J gene TRBJ2-7; D call uncertain. Deletions cut 6 bases from V and 4 bases from J, with 7 bases between. The length of the CDR3 is 11 residues. CDR1 and CDR2 (germline): LNHDA, SQIVND (reference sequence). The CDR3 DNA follows: TGTGCCAGTAGGGGCGGATACGAGCAGTACGTC. It specifies CASRGGYEQYV.

The rearrangement links TRBV14 to TRBJ2-2; D gene ambiguous. From germline, CDR1 is SGHDN and CDR2 FVKESK. V dropped 0 bases and J dropped 15 bases, with 11 bases sitting between them. This CDR3 is built from 12 residues. The CDR3 nucleotides are TGTGCCAGCAGCCAAGATGGGATCCTGATGTTTTTT. Translated, it gives CASSQDGILMFF.

The chain couples TRBV5-1 to TRBJ2-5, with unresolved D. V lost 1 base and J 5 bases, leaving 12 bases between the germline ends. The CDR3 sequence is 14 residues long. CDR1 is SGHRS and CDR2 is YFSETQ in the germline V gene. The CDR3 sequence: CASSLNLARETQYF. The CDR3 DNA reads TGCGCCAGCAGCTTGAACCTCGCCCGGGAGACCCAGTACTTC.

The chain has TRBV14 and TRBJ2-3, with 7 bases identical to TRBD2. Germline V lookup: CDR1 SGHDN, CDR2 FVKESK. This CDR3 contains 16 residues. V shed 2 bases and J 2 bases; nucleotides not matched to a gene: 7. CDR3: CASSQWSGIDTDTQYF. CDR3 DNA sequence: TGTGCCAGCAGCCAATGGAGCGGGATCGACACAGATACGCAGTATTTT. Using reference TRBV14 and TRBJ2-3 for the parts outside the CDR3, the full variable domain is EAGVTQFPSHSVIEKGQTVTLRCDPISGHDNLYWYRRVMGKEIKFLLHFVKESKQDESGMPNNRFLAERTGGTYSTLKVQPAELEDSGVYFCASSQWSGIDTDTQYFGPGTRLTVL.

The gene calls are TRBV30 and TRBJ2-1, with unresolved D. Between the trimmed V and J ends, which lost 4 bases and 1 base, there was a span of 11 bases. The CDR3 is 14 amino acids. From germline, CDR1 is GTSNPN and CDR2 SVGIG (reference sequence). The CDR3 DNA reads as TGTGCCTGGAAGTGGGGTCGGTCCTACAATGAGCAGTTCTTC. It yields the protein CAWKWGRSYNEQFF.

J is TRBJ2-5 and V is TRBV5-1, with TRBD2 matching over 7 bases. Trimming took 7 bases from V and 5 from J; bases not matched to a gene: 11. Germline V gene sequence: CDR1 SGHRS, CDR2 YFSETQ. There are 14 residues in the CDR3. The CDR3 nucleotides read TGCGCCAGCTGCCCCGGCGGGAGTCGGGAGACCCAGTACTTC. Translating gives CASCPGGSRETQYF.

This clone has more than one count but fewer than ten. The chain uses TRBV10-3 and TRBJ1-1, with 8 bases aligning to TRBD1. Germline CDR1 reads ENHRY; CDR2 reads SYGVKD. Trimming removed 1 base from V and 1 base from J; junction bases left unmatched: 5. This CDR3 has 16 amino acids. CDR3 amino acids: CAISELRGTGNTEAFF. CDR3 nucleotide sequence: TGTGCCATCAGTGAGTTGAGGGGGACAGGGAACACTGAAGCTTTCTTT.

This rearrangement joins TRBV5-6 to TRBJ2-3; D may correspond to TRBD1 or TRBD2 (5 bases each). The CDR3 is made up of 14 amino acids. Germline V CDR1 and CDR2: SGHDT, YYEEEE. Trimming removed 0 bases from V and 0 bases from J, with 5 bases in between. CDR3 sequence reads: CASSLGDSTDTQYF. The CDR3 DNA reads as TGTGCCAGCAGCTTGGGGGACAGCACAGATACGCAGTATTTT.

The chain links TRBV9 to TRBJ2-7; 9 positions match TRBD1. V dropped 2 bases and J dropped 7; count of bases not matched to a gene: 10. The CDR3 covers 15 residues. Germline values: CDR1 SGDLS, CDR2 YYNGEE. The chain's CDR3 is CASSVAGQGFGEQYF. Here the CDR3 DNA reads TGTGCCAGCAGCGTGGCGGGACAGGGCTTTGGTGAGCAGTACTTC.

This clone appeared once. This chain joins TRBV5-1 and TRBJ2-3; D unresolved. This CDR3 comprises 13 residues. The germline V gene has CDR1 SGHRS and CDR2 YFSETQ. V shed 2 bases and J shed 0 bases, with 4 bases lying between them. This CDR3 reads CASSLGSTDTQYF. The CDR3 bases are TGCGCCAGCAGCTTAGGGAGCACAGATACGCAGTATTTT.

V gene TRBV7-9 combines with J gene TRBJ2-5; 8 bases line up with TRBD1. The CDR3 totals 15 residues. Germline assignment: CDR1 SEHNR and CDR2 FQNEAQ (reference sequence). Unmatched junction bases numbered 10, after V lost 5 bases and J lost 5 bases. This CDR3 is CASSLRPGGVETQYF. CDR3 nucleotide sequence: TGTGCCAGCAGCCTCAGGCCAGGGGGCGTGGAGACCCAGTACTTC.

The chain is built from TRBV5-6 and TRBJ2-5, with 7 bases lining up with TRBD2. Trimming cost V 1 base and J 0 bases; bases outside gene matches: 9. The CDR3 contains 17 residues. Germline V gives CDR1 SGHDT, CDR2 YYEEEE. Written as DNA, the CDR3 is TGTGCCAGCAGCTTGTGGGAGGGCAGTGAGTACCAAGAGACCCAGTACTTC. Its protein product is CASSLWEGSEYQETQYF.

The table lists this clone with a count of one. The V call is TRBV7-3, the J call TRBJ1-5; D is unclear. Per the germline V gene, CDR1 is SGHTA and CDR2 is FQGTGA. This CDR3 comprises 11 residues. Trimming cost V 2 bases and J 7 bases, with 3 bases left between them. CDR3 region: CASSLLQPQHF. The CDR3 coding sequence is TGTGCCAGCAGCTTACTACAGCCCCAGCATTTT.

The chain employs TRBV30 and TRBJ2-5; D is unclear. Germline CDR1 and CDR2: GTSNPN and SVGIG (reference sequence). Between the trimmed V and J ends, which lost 5 bases and 1 base, there was a span of 11 bases. The CDR3 sequence is 13 residues long. CDR3 sequence reads: CAWDFYSQETQYF. The CDR3 nucleotides are TGTGCCTGGGACTTTTATAGCCAAGAGACCCAGTACTTC.

This clone has just one count. This chain joins TRBV10-1 and TRBJ2-3; D is possibly TRBD1 (5 bases). The CDR3 spans 15 residues. V lost 2 bases and J lost 2, with 11 bases in between. CDR1 and CDR2 (germline): WNHNN, SYGVQD (reference sequence). The CDR3: CASSEARASTDTQYF. CDR3 nucleotide sequence: TGCGCCAGCAGTGAGGCCAGGGCGTCCACAGATACGCAGTATTTT.

The chain carries TRBV7-2 and TRBJ2-5, with D perhaps matching TRBD2 (6 bases). CDR1 SGHTA and CDR2 FQGNSA come from the germline V gene. The CDR3 runs to 17 residues. Trimming stripped 1 base from V and 5 bases from J, with 20 bases between. This chain's CDR3 is CASSLEVGAGFLETQYF. As DNA, the CDR3 is TGTGCCAGCAGCTTAGAGGTCGGAGCGGGCTTTCTGGAGACCCAGTACTTC.

This chain uses TRBV19 with TRBJ2-1; D is unclear. Trimming removed 6 bases at V and 7 bases at J, with 13 bases between. The germline V gene encodes CDR1 LNHDA and CDR2 SQIVND (reference sequence). The CDR3 consists of 13 residues. For the CDR3, the DNA is TGTGCCAGTAGATCCGCCCTCACAAATGAGCAGTTCTTC. Its translation is CASRSALTNEQFF.

V is TRBV6-1 and J is TRBJ2-7, with TRBD1 matching 8 bases. Losses at the gene ends were 7 bases for V and 1 base for J; bases not matched to a gene: 6. Germline CDR1 MNHNS, CDR2 SASEGT. The CDR3 is 14 residues long. The CDR3 bases are TGTGCCAGCAACAAAGACAGGGGTTCCTACGAGCAGTACTTC. The encoded protein is CASNKDRGSYEQYF.

J is TRBJ2-7 and V is TRBV5-1; no reliable D call. Germline V CDR1 and CDR2: SGHRS, YFSETQ. The CDR3 has 15 residues. The V end was cut by 6 bases, the J end by 7 bases, with 23 bases between. CDR3 coding DNA: TGCGCCAGCAAAACCCTAGAGGATATGGGATTGGAGCAGTACTTC. It is translated as CASKTLEDMGLEQYF.

The CDR3 nucleotides read TGCGCCAGCAGCTTGGATGGACGGTCGAACACTGAAGCTTTCTTT. It encodes CASSLDGRSNTEAFF. The chain carries TRBV5-1 and TRBJ1-1; D remains unclear. Trimming cost V 0 bases and J 1 base, with 10 bases left between them. This CDR3 has 15 residues. Germline V CDR1 and CDR2: SGHRS, YFSETQ.